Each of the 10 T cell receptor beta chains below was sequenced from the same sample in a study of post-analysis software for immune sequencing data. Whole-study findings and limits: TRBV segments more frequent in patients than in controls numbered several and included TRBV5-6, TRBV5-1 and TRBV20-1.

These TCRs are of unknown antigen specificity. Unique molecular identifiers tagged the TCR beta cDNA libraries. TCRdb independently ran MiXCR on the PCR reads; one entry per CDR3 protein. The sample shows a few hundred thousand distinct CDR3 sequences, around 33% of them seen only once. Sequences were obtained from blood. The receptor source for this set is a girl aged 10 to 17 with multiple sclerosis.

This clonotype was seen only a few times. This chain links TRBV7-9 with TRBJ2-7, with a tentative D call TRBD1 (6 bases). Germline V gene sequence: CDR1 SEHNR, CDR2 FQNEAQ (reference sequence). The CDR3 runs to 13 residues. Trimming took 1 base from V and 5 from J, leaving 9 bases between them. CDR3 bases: TGTGCCAGCAGCTTAGACAGGGCCCACGAGCAGTACTTC. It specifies CASSLDRAHEQYF.

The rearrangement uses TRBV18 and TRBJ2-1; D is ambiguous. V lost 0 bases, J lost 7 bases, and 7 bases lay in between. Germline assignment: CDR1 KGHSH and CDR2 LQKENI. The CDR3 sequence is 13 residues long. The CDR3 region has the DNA TGTGCCAGCTCACCACCGATCGTGAATGAGCAGTTCTTC. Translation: CASSPPIVNEQFF.

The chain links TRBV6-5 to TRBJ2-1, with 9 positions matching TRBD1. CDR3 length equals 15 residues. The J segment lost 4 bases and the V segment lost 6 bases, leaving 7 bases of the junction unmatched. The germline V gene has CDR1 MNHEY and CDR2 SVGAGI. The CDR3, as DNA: TGTGCCAGCAGGGACGACAGGGGGACGTACAATGAGCAGTTCTTC. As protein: CASRDDRGTYNEQFF.

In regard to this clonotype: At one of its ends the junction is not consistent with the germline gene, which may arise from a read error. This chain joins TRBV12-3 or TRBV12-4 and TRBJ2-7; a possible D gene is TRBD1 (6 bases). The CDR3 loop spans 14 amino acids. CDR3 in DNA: TGTGCCGGCAGTTTAGGGGACAACTCCTACGAGCAGTACTTC. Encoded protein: CAGSLGDNSYEQYF.

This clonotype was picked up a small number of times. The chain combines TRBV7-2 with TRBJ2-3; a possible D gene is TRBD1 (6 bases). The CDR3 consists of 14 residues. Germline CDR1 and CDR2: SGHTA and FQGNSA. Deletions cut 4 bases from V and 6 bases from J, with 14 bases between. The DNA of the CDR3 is TGTGCCAGCAGCTGGGACACAGGATCCGATACGCAGTATTTT. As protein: CASSWDTGSDTQYF.

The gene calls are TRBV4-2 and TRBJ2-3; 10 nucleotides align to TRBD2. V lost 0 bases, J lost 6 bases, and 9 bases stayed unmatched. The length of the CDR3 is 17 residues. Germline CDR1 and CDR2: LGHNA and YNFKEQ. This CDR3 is CASSQDRASGGWDTQYF. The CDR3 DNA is TGTGCCAGCAGCCAAGATCGGGCTAGCGGGGGATGGGATACGCAGTATTTT.

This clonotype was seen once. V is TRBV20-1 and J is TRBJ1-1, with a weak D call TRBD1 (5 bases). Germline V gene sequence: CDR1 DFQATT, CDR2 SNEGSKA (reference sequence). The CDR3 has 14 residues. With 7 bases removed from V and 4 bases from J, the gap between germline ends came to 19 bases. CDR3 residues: CSVPTRGRGTEAFF. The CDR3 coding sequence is TGCAGTGTTCCAACCCGGGGGAGGGGCACTGAAGCTTTCTTT.

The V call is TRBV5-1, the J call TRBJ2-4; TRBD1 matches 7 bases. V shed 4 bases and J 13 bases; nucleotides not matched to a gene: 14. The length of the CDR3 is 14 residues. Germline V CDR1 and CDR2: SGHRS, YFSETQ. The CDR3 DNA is TGCGCCAGCAGCCTAGATGGCCGAACAGGGGAGCAGTACTTC. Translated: CASSLDGRTGEQYF.

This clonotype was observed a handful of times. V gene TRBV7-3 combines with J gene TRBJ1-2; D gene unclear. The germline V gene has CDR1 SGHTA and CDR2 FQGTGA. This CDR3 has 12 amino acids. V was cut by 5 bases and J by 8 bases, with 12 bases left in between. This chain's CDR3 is CASSEDGVGYTF. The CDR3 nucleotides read TGTGCCAGCAGCGAGGACGGAGTGGGCTACACCTTC. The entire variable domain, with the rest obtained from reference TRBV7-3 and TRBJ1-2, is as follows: GAGVSQTPSNKVTEKGKYVELRCDPISGHTALYWYRQSLGQGPEFLIYFQGTGAADDSGLPNDRFFAVRPEGSVSTLKIQRTERGDSAVYLCASSEDGVGYTFGSGTRLTVV.

The CDR3 is CASSLEGLLRTDTQYF. The CDR3, as DNA: TGTGCCAGCAGCTTAGAAGGACTCCTCCGCACAGATACGCAGTATTTT. This chain connects TRBV7-2 to TRBJ2-3, with D maybe TRBD2 (5 bases). Germline CDR1 is SGHTA and CDR2 is FQGNSA. The CDR3 is 16 amino acids. Trimming took 1 base from V and 1 from J, leaving 12 bases between them.